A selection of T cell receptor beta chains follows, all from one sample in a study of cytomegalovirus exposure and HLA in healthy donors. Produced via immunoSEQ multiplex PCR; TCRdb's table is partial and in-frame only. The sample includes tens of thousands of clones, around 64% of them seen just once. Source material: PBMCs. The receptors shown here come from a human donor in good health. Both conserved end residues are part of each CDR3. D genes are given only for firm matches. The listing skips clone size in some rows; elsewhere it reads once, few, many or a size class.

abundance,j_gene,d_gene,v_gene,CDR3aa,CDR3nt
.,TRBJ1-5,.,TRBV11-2,CASSPNLADQPQHF,TGTGCCAGCAGCCCGAACTTAGCGGACCAGCCCCAGCATTTT
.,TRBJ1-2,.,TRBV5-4,CASSQAGDYGYTF,TGTGCCAGCAGCCAGGCAGGGGATTATGGCTACACCTTC
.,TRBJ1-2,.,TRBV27,CASSSLTSVSGYTF,TGTGCCAGCAGTTCCCTGACATCGGTGAGTGGCTACACCTTC
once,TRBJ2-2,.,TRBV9,CASSVGTEYTGELFF,TGTGCCAGCAGCGTAGGGACAGAGTACACCGGGGAGCTGTTTTTT
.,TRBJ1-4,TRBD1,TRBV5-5,CASSPPSTGVNEKLFF,TGTGCCAGCAGCCCTCCCTCAACAGGGGTTAATGAAAAACTGTTTTTT
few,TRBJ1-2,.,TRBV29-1,CSVEEQRRTYGYTF,TGCAGCGTTGAAGAGCAAAGGAGAACCTATGGCTACACCTTC
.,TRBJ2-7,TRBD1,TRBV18,CASSPGQGPAYEQYF,TGTGCCAGCTCACCGGGACAGGGACCGGCCTACGAGCAGTACTTC
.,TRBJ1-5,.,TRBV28,CASSWAAGAQPQHF,TGTGCCAGCAGCTGGGCGGCAGGGGCTCAGCCCCAGCATTTT
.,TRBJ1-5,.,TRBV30,CAWRRQGGKGPQHF,TGTGCCTGGAGGCGGCAGGGCGGTAAAGGACCCCAGCATTTT
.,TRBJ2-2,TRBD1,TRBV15,CATSRGGQGFDTGELFF,TGTGCCACCAGCAGAGGGGGACAGGGTTTCGACACCGGGGAGCTGTTTTTT
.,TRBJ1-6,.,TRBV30,CAWIRAAGEANSPLHF,TGTGCCTGGATTAGGGCAGCAGGGGAAGCTAATTCACCCCTCCACTTT
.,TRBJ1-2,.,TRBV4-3,CASSQGTRTNYGYTF,TGCGCCAGCAGCCAAGGGACAAGAACTAACTATGGCTACACCTTC